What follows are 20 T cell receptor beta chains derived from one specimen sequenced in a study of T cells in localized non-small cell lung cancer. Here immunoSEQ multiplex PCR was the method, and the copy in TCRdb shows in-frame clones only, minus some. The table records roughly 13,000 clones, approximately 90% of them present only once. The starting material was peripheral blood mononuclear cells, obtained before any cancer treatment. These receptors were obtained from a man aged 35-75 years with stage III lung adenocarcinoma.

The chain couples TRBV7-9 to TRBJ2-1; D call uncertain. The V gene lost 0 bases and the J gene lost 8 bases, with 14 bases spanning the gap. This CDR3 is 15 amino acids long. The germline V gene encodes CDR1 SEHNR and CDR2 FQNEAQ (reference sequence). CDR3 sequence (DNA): TGTGCCAGCAGCTTAGCGGTTATAAATGAGTATGAGCAGTTCTTC. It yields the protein CASSLAVINEYEQFF.

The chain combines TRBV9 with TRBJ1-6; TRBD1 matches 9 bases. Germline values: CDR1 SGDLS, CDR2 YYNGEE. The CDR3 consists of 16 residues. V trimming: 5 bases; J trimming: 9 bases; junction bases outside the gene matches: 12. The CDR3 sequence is CASRGRDRDLISPLHF. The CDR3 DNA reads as TGTGCCAGCAGAGGGAGGGACAGGGATTTGATTTCACCCCTCCACTTT. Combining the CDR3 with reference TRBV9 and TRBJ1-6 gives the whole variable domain DSGVTQTPKHLITATGQRVTLRCSPRSGDLSVYWYQQSLDQGLQFLIQYYNGEERAKGNILERFSAQQFPDLHSELNLSSLELGDSALYFCASRGRDRDLISPLHFGNGTRLTVT.

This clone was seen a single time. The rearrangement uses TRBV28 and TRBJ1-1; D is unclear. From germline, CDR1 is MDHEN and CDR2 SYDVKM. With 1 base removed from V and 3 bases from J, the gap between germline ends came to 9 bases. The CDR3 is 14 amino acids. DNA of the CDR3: TGTGCCAGCAGTTTATTCAGCAGTTACACTGAAGCTTTCTTT. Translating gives CASSLFSSYTEAFF.

CDR3 amino acids: CASSRGLAGGPEQYF. CDR3 coding DNA: TGTGCCAGTAGCCGTGGACTAGCGGGAGGACCCGAGCAGTACTTC. The chain joins TRBV19 to TRBJ2-7, with 14 bases aligning to TRBD2. The germline CDR1 and CDR2 sequences are LNHDA and SQIVND (reference sequence). This CDR3 spans 15 amino acids. V lost 6 bases, J lost 6 bases, and 7 bases stayed unmatched.

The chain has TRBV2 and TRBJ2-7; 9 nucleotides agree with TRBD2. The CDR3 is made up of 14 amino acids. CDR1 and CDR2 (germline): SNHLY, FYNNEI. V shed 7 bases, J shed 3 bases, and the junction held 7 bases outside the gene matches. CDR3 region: CASKRVAGVYEQYF. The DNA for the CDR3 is TGTGCCAGCAAAAGAGTAGCGGGAGTCTACGAGCAGTACTTC.

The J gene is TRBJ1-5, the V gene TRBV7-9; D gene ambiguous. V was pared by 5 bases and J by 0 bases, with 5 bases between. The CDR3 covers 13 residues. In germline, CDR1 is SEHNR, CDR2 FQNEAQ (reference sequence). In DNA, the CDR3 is TGTGCCAGCAGCAGTTTTAGCAATCAGCCCCAGCATTTT. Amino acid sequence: CASSSFSNQPQHF.

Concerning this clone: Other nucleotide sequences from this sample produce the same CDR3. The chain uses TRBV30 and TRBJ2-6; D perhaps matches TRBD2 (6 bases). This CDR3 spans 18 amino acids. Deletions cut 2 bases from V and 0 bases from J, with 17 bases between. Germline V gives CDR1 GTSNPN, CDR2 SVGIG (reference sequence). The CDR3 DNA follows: TGTGCCTGGAGTCTTTTGGGGGGAGACAGCTCTGGGGCCAACGTCCTGACTTTC. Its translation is CAWSLLGGDSSGANVLTF.

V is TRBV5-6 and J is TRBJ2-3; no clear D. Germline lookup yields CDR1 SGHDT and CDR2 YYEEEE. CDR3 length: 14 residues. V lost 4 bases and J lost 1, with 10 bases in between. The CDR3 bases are TGTGCCAGCAGCCCCTTCTCCCGCACAGATACGCAGTATTTT. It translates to CASSPFSRTDTQYF.

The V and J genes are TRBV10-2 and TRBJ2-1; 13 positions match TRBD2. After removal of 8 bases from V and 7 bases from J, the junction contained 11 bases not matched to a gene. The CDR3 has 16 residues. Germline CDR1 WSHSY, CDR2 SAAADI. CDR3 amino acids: CASRQLAGGPGNEQFF. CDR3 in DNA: TGCGCCAGCCGCCAACTAGCGGGAGGGCCTGGGAATGAGCAGTTCTTC.

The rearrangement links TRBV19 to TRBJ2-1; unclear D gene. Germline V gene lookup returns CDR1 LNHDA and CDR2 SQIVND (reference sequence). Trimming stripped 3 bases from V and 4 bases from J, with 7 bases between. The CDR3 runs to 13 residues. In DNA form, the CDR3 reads TGTGCCAGTAGTATGGACGGTTACAATGAGCAGTTCTTC. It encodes CASSMDGYNEQFF.

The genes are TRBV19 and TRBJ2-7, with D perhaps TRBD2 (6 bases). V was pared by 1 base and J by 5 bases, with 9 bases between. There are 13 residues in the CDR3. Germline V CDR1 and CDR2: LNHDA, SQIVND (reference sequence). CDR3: CASSIVGGDEQYF. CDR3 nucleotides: TGTGCCAGTAGTATAGTTGGAGGGGACGAGCAGTACTTC.

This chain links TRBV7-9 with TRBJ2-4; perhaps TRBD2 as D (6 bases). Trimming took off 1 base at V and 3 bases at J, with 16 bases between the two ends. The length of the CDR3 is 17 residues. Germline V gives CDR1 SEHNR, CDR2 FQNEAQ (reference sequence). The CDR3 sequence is CASSLERAGPDKNIQYF. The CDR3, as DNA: TGTGCCAGCAGCTTAGAGCGGGCAGGGCCAGACAAAAACATTCAGTACTTC.

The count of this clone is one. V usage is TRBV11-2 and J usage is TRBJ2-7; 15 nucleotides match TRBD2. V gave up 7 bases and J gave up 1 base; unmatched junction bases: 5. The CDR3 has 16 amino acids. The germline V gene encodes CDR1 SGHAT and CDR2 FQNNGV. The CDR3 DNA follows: TGTGCCAGCATCTTGGGACTAGCGGGAGGTTCCTACGAGCAGTACTTC. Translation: CASILGLAGGSYEQYF.

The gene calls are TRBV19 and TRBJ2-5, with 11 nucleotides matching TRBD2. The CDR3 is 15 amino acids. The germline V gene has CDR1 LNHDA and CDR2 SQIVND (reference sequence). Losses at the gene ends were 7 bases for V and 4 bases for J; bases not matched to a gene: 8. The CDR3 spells CASTSSGLAGETQYF. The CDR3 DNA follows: TGTGCCAGTACCAGCTCAGGACTAGCGGGAGAGACCCAGTACTTC.

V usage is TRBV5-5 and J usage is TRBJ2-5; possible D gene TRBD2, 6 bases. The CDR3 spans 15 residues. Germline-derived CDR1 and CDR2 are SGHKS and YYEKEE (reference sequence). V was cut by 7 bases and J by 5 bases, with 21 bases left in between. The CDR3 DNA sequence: TGTGCCAGCTCAACCTCGGGAGCCCCGGGGGAGACCCAGTACTTC. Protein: CASSTSGAPGETQYF.

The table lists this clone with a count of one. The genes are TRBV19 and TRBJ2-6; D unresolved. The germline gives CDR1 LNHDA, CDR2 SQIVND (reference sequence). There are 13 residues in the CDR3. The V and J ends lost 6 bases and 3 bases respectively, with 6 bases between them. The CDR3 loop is CASRLVGANVLTF. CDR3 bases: TGTGCCAGTAGGCTAGTTGGGGCCAACGTCCTGACTTTC.

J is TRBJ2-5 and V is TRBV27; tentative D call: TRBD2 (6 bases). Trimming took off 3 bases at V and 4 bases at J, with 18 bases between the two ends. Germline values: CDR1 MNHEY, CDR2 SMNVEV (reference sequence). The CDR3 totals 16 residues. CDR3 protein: CASSFALGRGAETQYF. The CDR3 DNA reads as TGTGCCAGCAGTTTCGCACTTGGGCGGGGCGCAGAGACCCAGTACTTC.

The CDR3, as DNA: TGTGCCAGCAGCTTTGGGACAGGTCGGACCGGGGAGCTGTTTTTT. Its translation: CASSFGTGRTGELFF. V usage is TRBV13 and J usage is TRBJ2-2; 8 nucleotides match TRBD1. V gave up 3 bases and J gave up 5 bases; unmatched junction bases: 5. Germline V gene lookup returns CDR1 PRHDT and CDR2 FYEKMQ (reference sequence). This CDR3 is built from 15 residues.

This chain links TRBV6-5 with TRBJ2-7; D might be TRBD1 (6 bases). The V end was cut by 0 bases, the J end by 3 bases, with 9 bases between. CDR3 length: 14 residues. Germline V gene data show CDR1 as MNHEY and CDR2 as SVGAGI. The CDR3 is CASSYSGTNYEQYF. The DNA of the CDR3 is TGTGCCAGCAGTTACTCTGGGACAAACTACGAGCAGTACTTC.

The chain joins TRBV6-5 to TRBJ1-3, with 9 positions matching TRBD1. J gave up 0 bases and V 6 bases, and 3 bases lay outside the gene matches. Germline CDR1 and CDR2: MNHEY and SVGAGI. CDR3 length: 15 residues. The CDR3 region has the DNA TGTGCCAGCAGCCTGGACAGGGGCTCTGGAAACACCATATATTTT. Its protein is CASSLDRGSGNTIYF.